Each of the 13 T cell receptor beta chains below was sequenced from the same sample in a study of T cells after yellow fever vaccination (dated by TCRdb to the late 2010s). The library was made by 5' RACE. TCRdb lists the instrument as Illumina HiSeq 2500. TCRdb cleaned the public reads at Q25 with fastp, built clones with MiXCR and kept in-frame beta chains. Every distinct CDR3 protein forms one entry, paired with its most common genes and DNA. This sample holds a few hundred thousand distinct CDR3 sequences; about a fifth were observed only once. The top ten clones comprise roughly an eighth of the sample. According to the study, the label for this sample's treatment or condition signals: live attenuated yellow fever vaccine strain. The material sequenced was PBMCs, taken 15 days after the yellow fever booster vaccination. These receptors came from a man aged 30 to 39 who received the YFV17D yellow fever vaccine.

The rearrangement joins TRBV7-3 to TRBJ1-2; D is unclear. The CDR3 is made up of 13 amino acids. Germline loops: CDR1 SGHTA, CDR2 FQGTGA. V lost 3 bases and J lost 8, with 13 bases in between. CDR3 sequence reads: CASSFGLGKGYTF. The CDR3 bases are TGTGCCAGCAGCTTCGGCCTGGGAAAAGGCTACACCTTC.

The chain recombines TRBV7-2 with TRBJ1-1, with D tentatively TRBD1 (5 bases). V dropped 6 bases and J dropped 0 bases, with 11 bases sitting between them. This CDR3 has 14 amino acids. Germline V gene lookup returns CDR1 SGHTA and CDR2 FQGNSA. The CDR3 is CASSTRTMNTEAFF. Here the CDR3 DNA reads TGTGCCAGCAGTACGAGGACAATGAACACTGAAGCTTTCTTT.

This clonotype was seen more than once but under ten times. The genes are TRBV20-1 and TRBJ2-3, with TRBD2 matching over 12 bases. Trimming at V came to 5 bases and at J to 6 bases, leaving 6 bases not matched to a gene. This CDR3 spans 14 amino acids. Germline CDR1 reads DFQATT; CDR2 reads SNEGSKA (reference sequence). CDR3 residues: CSAVLAGGHDTQYF. CDR3 nucleotides: TGCAGTGCTGTACTAGCGGGAGGACATGATACGCAGTATTTT.

With regard to this clonotype: At one end, the junction sequence differs from germline, possibly due to a read error. The chain uses TRBV28 and TRBJ1-1; 7 positions match TRBD1. The CDR3 has 13 amino acids. CDR1 and CDR2 (germline): MDHEN, SYDVKM. The DNA for the CDR3 is TGTGCCAGCAGTTTGCGGACAGGAGGGGGGCGGGTCTTT. Translation: CASSLRTGGGRVF. Filled out from reference TRBV28 and TRBJ1-1, the complete variable domain reads DVKVTQSSRYLVKRTGEKVFLECVQDMDHENMFWYRQDPGLGLRLIYFSYDVKMKEKGDIPEGYSVSREKKERFSLILESASTNQTSMYLCASSLRTGGGRVFGQGTRLTVV.

The chain employs TRBV20-1 and TRBJ1-3, with TRBD1 matching 7 bases. The V gene end was trimmed by 5 bases and the J gene end by 1 base; junction bases not matched to a gene: 8. Per germline, CDR1 DFQATT and CDR2 SNEGSKA (reference sequence). This CDR3 has 15 amino acids. DNA for the CDR3: TGCAGTGCTGTACAGGGGAAGGGGTCTGGAAACACCATATATTTT. Translating it yields CSAVQGKGSGNTIYF.

The chain recombines TRBV20-1 with TRBJ2-7; D is perhaps TRBD1 or TRBD2 (5 bases each). CDR1 and CDR2 from the germline V gene are DFQATT and SNEGSKA (reference sequence). This CDR3 has 13 amino acids. The V end lost 3 bases, the J end lost 4 bases, and 13 bases lay between the germline ends. The CDR3 is CSARRGLGYEQYF. The CDR3 DNA reads TGCAGTGCTAGGAGGGGATTAGGTTACGAGCAGTACTTC.

The CDR3 sequence: CSARDASTADTQYF. CDR3 bases: TGCAGTGCTAGAGACGCGTCCACCGCAGATACGCAGTATTTT. The chain carries TRBV20-1 and TRBJ2-3, with D hard to call. Germline V CDR1 and CDR2: DFQATT, SNEGSKA (reference sequence). The CDR3 loop spans 14 amino acids. Trimming pared 0 bases from V and 4 bases from J, leaving 11 bases between.

In this sample, this clonotype turned up a few times. The chain combines TRBV4-3 with TRBJ2-6; perhaps TRBD2 as D (6 bases). CDR3 length: 17 amino acids. V was clipped by 4 bases and J by 0 bases, with 13 bases between them. Germline values: CDR1 LGHNA, CDR2 YSLEER. The CDR3 DNA reads TGCGCCAGCAGCCGCGGGGCAGCTATCTCTGGGGCCAACGTCCTGACTTTC. It encodes CASSRGAAISGANVLTF.

The chain carries TRBV21-1 and TRBJ2-4; TRBD1 reflects the table's D call only, with no check against the DNA. TRBV21-1 is annotated as a pseudogene. The CDR3 runs 11 residues. CDR3 DNA: TGTGCCAGCAGGGGTCTGCAACCCGGGTACTTC. It specifies CASRGLQPGYF.

The CDR3 loop is CASSPHPLARGQETQYF. The CDR3 nucleotides read TGTGCCAGCAGCCCCCACCCGTTGGCGAGAGGCCAAGAGACCCAGTACTTC. The rearrangement links TRBV7-2 to TRBJ2-5; no clear D. The germline V gene encodes CDR1 SGHTA and CDR2 FQGNSA. The V and J ends lost 5 bases and 1 base respectively, with 20 bases between them. The CDR3 length is 17 residues.

The CDR3 nucleotides read TGTGCCAGCAGCTTTAAGGTCCAAGAGACCCAGTACTTC. Translation: CASSFKVQETQYF. The chain links TRBV7-8 to TRBJ2-5; no reliable D call. Trimming cost V 3 bases and J 1 base, with 6 bases left between them. Germline V CDR1 and CDR2: SGHVS, FQNEAQ. The CDR3 sequence is 13 residues long. Combining the CDR3 with reference TRBV7-8 and TRBJ2-5 gives the whole variable domain GAGVSQSPRYKVAKRGQDVALRCDPISGHVSLFWYQQALGQGPEFLTYFQNEAQLDKSGLPSDRFFAERPEGSVSTLKIQRTQQEDSAVYLCASSFKVQETQYFGPGTRLLVL.

This chain uses TRBV6-2 or TRBV6-3 with TRBJ1-5; D is undetermined. Germline V lookup: CDR1 MNHEY, CDR2 SVGEGT. CDR3 size: 12 residues. The V and J ends lost 5 bases and 4 bases respectively, with 6 bases between them. The DNA of the CDR3 is TGTGCCAGCAGTAACAAAAATCAGCCCCAGCATTTT. Its translation is CASSNKNQPQHF.

The table lists this clonotype with a few counts. The V and J genes are TRBV5-1 and TRBJ2-7, with a possible D match to TRBD2 (5 bases). Per the germline V gene, CDR1 is SGHRS and CDR2 is YFSETQ. V dropped 4 bases and J dropped 2 bases, with 10 bases sitting between them. The CDR3 has 13 amino acids. The CDR3 DNA is TGCGCCAGCAGCCCGTACGGGACCTACGAGCAGTACTTC. The encoded protein is CASSPYGTYEQYF.